The rows below give T cell receptor beta chains drawn from one sample of a study of blood T cell repertoires in COVID-19. The assay was immunoSEQ multiplex PCR, and TCRdb's table has in-frame clones only and misses some. This sample yields about 250,000 clones, of which 75% to 90% are seen a single time; approximately 9.5% belongs to the top ten. Sequencing was done on a sample of PBMCs or T cells enriched from blood (not recorded which). The source is a man aged 40-49 years who had recovered from COVID-19. CDR3s include the opening cysteine and the closing phenylalanine or tryptophan. Each record gives: clone size, J gene, D gene, V gene, CDR3 DNA, CDR3 protein. D genes are given only for firm matches. Clone size, where shown, is once, few, many, or a class for clones that have expanded.

clone size: .
J gene: TRBJ2-1
D gene: TRBD2
V gene: TRBV7-8
CDR3 DNA: TGTGCCAGCAGCTTATCCCAGGGGACTAGCGGGAGAAATGAGCAGTTCTTC
CDR3 protein: CASSLSQGTSGRNEQFF

clone size: .
J gene: TRBJ2-1
D gene: .
V gene: TRBV28
CDR3 DNA: TGTGCCAGCAATCCCTTCCTGGGTGGATCAGGGCAGTTCTTC
CDR3 protein: CASNPFLGGSGQFF

clone size: .
J gene: TRBJ2-3
D gene: TRBD2
V gene: TRBV7-2
CDR3 DNA: TGTGCCAGCAGCCGTCCTCCTAGCGGGGGAACAGATACGCAGTATTTT
CDR3 protein: CASSRPPSGGTDTQYF

clone size: .
J gene: TRBJ2-3
D gene: .
V gene: TRBV24-1
CDR3 DNA: TGTGCCACCAGTGATCCCGGACAGCCTCAAGATACGCAGTATTTT
CDR3 protein: CATSDPGQPQDTQYF

clone size: few
J gene: TRBJ1-1
D gene: TRBD1
V gene: TRBV4-1
CDR3 DNA: TGCGCCAGCAGTCCCGCAGGGGGCCGCACTGAAGCTTTCTTT
CDR3 protein: CASSPAGGRTEAFF

clone size: .
J gene: TRBJ2-7
D gene: TRBD1
V gene: TRBV6-5
CDR3 DNA: TGTGCCAGCACCCAAGACCGGGACAGAACCTACGAGCAGTACTTC
CDR3 protein: CASTQDRDRTYEQYF

clone size: .
J gene: TRBJ2-3
D gene: .
V gene: TRBV21-1
CDR3 DNA: TGTGCCAGCAGCCCAAAACCCGGGACAGGGGGCGCAGATACGCAGTATTTT
CDR3 protein: CASSPKPGTGGADTQYF

clone size: .
J gene: TRBJ1-1
D gene: .
V gene: TRBV28
CDR3 DNA: TGTGCCAGCAGTTTAGATGCTAGGACTGAAGCTTTCTTT
CDR3 protein: CASSLDARTEAFF

clone size: few
J gene: TRBJ1-1
D gene: .
V gene: TRBV3-1/TRBV3-2
CDR3 DNA: TGTGCCAGCAGCCAAGATTCGACAGGTCCTGAAGCTTTCTTT
CDR3 protein: CASSQDSTGPEAFF

clone size: .
J gene: TRBJ2-2
D gene: .
V gene: TRBV7-3
CDR3 DNA: TGTGCCAGCAGCTTGGAGACGAACACCGGGGAGCTGTTTTTT
CDR3 protein: CASSLETNTGELFF

clone size: .
J gene: TRBJ1-2
D gene: .
V gene: TRBV5-1
CDR3 DNA: TGCGCCAGCAGCTTGGGCGGCGACGGCTACACCTTC
CDR3 protein: CASSLGGDGYTF

clone size: .
J gene: TRBJ2-1
D gene: .
V gene: TRBV27
CDR3 DNA: TGTGCCAGCAGTTTATCGGCGGGTACCTACAATGAGCAGTTCTTC
CDR3 protein: CASSLSAGTYNEQFF

clone size: once
J gene: TRBJ1-3
D gene: TRBD1
V gene: TRBV7-3
CDR3 DNA: TGTGCCAGCAGCCCCTCGGGACAGGCTGGAAACACCATATATTTT
CDR3 protein: CASSPSGQAGNTIYF

clone size: .
J gene: TRBJ1-2
D gene: .
V gene: TRBV24-1
CDR3 DNA: TGTGCCACCAGTGCCACTGACGGCGCAGGAGGCTACACCTTC
CDR3 protein: CATSATDGAGGYTF

clone size: .
J gene: TRBJ1-1
D gene: .
V gene: TRBV19
CDR3 DNA: TGTGCCAGTAGTATTATGGAGGGGTTGAACACTGAAGCTTTCTTT
CDR3 protein: CASSIMEGLNTEAFF

clone size: few
J gene: TRBJ1-4
D gene: TRBD1
V gene: TRBV9
CDR3 DNA: TGTGCCAGCAGCGTAGAATGGGGACAGTACGGTGAAAAACTGTTTTTT
CDR3 protein: CASSVEWGQYGEKLFF

clone size: .
J gene: TRBJ1-2
D gene: TRBD1
V gene: TRBV7-9
CDR3 DNA: TGTGCCAGCAGCCCAAGACAGGGGACCGTCTCTAACTATGGCTACACCTTC
CDR3 protein: CASSPRQGTVSNYGYTF

clone size: .
J gene: TRBJ2-3
D gene: TRBD2
V gene: TRBV3-1/TRBV3-2
CDR3 DNA: TGTGCCAGCAGCCAAACATCCCTAGCGGGAACCACAGATACGCAGTATTTT
CDR3 protein: CASSQTSLAGTTDTQYF

clone size: .
J gene: TRBJ1-1
D gene: .
V gene: TRBV7-9
CDR3 DNA: TGTGCCAGCAGCTCAAGATCAGTACCAAATATTAAGAACACTGAAGCTTTCTTT
CDR3 protein: CASSSRSVPNIKNTEAFF

clone size: .
J gene: TRBJ1-5
D gene: .
V gene: TRBV7-2
CDR3 DNA: TGTGCCAGCAGCTTAGCGCCAACAGGTCAGCCCCAGCATTTT
CDR3 protein: CASSLAPTGQPQHF

clone size: .
J gene: TRBJ1-5
D gene: TRBD1
V gene: TRBV27
CDR3 DNA: TGTGCCAGCAGCCCAAATCGAGGACAGGGAACTTGGGCTAATCAGCCCCAGCATTTT
CDR3 protein: CASSPNRGQGTWANQPQHF

clone size: .
J gene: TRBJ2-3
D gene: TRBD2
V gene: TRBV19
CDR3 DNA: TGTGCCAGTAGTATAGGGGGTCCCCTAGCGGGAGTTGATACGCAGTATTTT
CDR3 protein: CASSIGGPLAGVDTQYF

clone size: once
J gene: TRBJ2-1
D gene: .
V gene: TRBV27
CDR3 DNA: TGTGCCAGCAGTTTATCCCCGGGACTCGAGCAGTTCTTC
CDR3 protein: CASSLSPGLEQFF

clone size: .
J gene: TRBJ1-1
D gene: TRBD1
V gene: TRBV30
CDR3 DNA: TGTGCCTGGAGTACTCAGGGGGGATTTCCGGCTTTCTTT
CDR3 protein: CAWSTQGGFPAFF

clone size: .
J gene: TRBJ2-7
D gene: TRBD1
V gene: TRBV19
CDR3 DNA: TGTGCCAGTAGCGACAGGGTTGGCGGGCAGTACTTC
CDR3 protein: CASSDRVGGQYF

clone size: .
J gene: TRBJ2-7
D gene: TRBD1
V gene: TRBV13
CDR3 DNA: TGTGCCAGCAGCTGGGCGGGACAGGGGGCTTACGAGCAGTACTTC
CDR3 protein: CASSWAGQGAYEQYF

clone size: .
J gene: TRBJ2-7
D gene: TRBD1
V gene: TRBV6-5
CDR3 DNA: TGTGCCAGCATGGGGGCAGGGGGCCCCGAGCAGTACTTC
CDR3 protein: CASMGAGGPEQYF

clone size: many
J gene: TRBJ2-1
D gene: .
V gene: TRBV20-1
CDR3 DNA: TGCAGTGCTAGTGATGGAGGACTTGAGCAGTTCTTC
CDR3 protein: CSASDGGLEQFF

clone size: .
J gene: TRBJ2-2
D gene: TRBD2
V gene: TRBV18
CDR3 DNA: TGTGCCAGCTCACCACCGACTAGCGAAGCCGGGGAGCTGTTTTTT
CDR3 protein: CASSPPTSEAGELFF

clone size: .
J gene: TRBJ2-5
D gene: TRBD1
V gene: TRBV5-4
CDR3 DNA: TGTGCCAGCAGCCCCACCCGACAGGGGGCGCGGGAGACCCAGTACTTC
CDR3 protein: CASSPTRQGARETQYF

clone size: .
J gene: TRBJ2-1
D gene: TRBD1
V gene: TRBV5-1
CDR3 DNA: TGCGCCAGCAGCCCCCGGGACAGGGATCAAGCCTACAATGAGCAGTTCTTC
CDR3 protein: CASSPRDRDQAYNEQFF

clone size: .
J gene: TRBJ1-4
D gene: TRBD1
V gene: TRBV5-1
CDR3 DNA: TGCGCCAGCAGCTTAGACAGGGTTAATGAAAAACTGTTTTTT
CDR3 protein: CASSLDRVNEKLFF

clone size: once
J gene: TRBJ1-2
D gene: .
V gene: TRBV15
CDR3 DNA: TGTGCCACCAGCAGAGTAAAGACAGTGGGGTTCTATGGCTACACCTTC
CDR3 protein: CATSRVKTVGFYGYTF

clone size: few
J gene: TRBJ2-7
D gene: TRBD1
V gene: TRBV5-4
CDR3 DNA: TGTGCCAGCAGCGGCCCCCCGACAGGGACCTACGAGCAGTACTTC
CDR3 protein: CASSGPPTGTYEQYF

clone size: .
J gene: TRBJ2-7
D gene: TRBD1
V gene: TRBV5-4
CDR3 DNA: TGTGCCAGCAGCTGGGGGCAGGGGGCCTACGAGCAGTACTTC
CDR3 protein: CASSWGQGAYEQYF

clone size: .
J gene: TRBJ2-3
D gene: .
V gene: TRBV28
CDR3 DNA: TGTGCCAGCAGCCCTCGCAGGGGAGATACGCAGTATTTT
CDR3 protein: CASSPRRGDTQYF

clone size: .
J gene: TRBJ1-2
D gene: TRBD1
V gene: TRBV18
CDR3 DNA: TGTGCCAGCTCCTACCAGGGGGTCGACTATGGCTACACCTTC
CDR3 protein: CASSYQGVDYGYTF

clone size: .
J gene: TRBJ2-2
D gene: TRBD1
V gene: TRBV6-5
CDR3 DNA: TGTGCCAGCAGTTACTTACAGGGGACCGGGGAGCTGTTTTTT
CDR3 protein: CASSYLQGTGELFF

clone size: .
J gene: TRBJ2-5
D gene: .
V gene: TRBV12-3/TRBV12-4
CDR3 DNA: TGTGCCAGCAGTACCGGGGATCACGAGACCCAGTACTTC
CDR3 protein: CASSTGDHETQYF

clone size: .
J gene: TRBJ2-3
D gene: .
V gene: TRBV19
CDR3 DNA: TGTGCCAGTAGTATAAGGGGGACAGATACGCAGTATTTT
CDR3 protein: CASSIRGTDTQYF

clone size: .
J gene: TRBJ2-2
D gene: .
V gene: TRBV5-1
CDR3 DNA: TGCGCCAGCAGGATAAACCGGGACTCGAGGAACACCGGGGAGCTGTTTTTT
CDR3 protein: CASRINRDSRNTGELFF

clone size: few
J gene: TRBJ1-2
D gene: .
V gene: TRBV9
CDR3 DNA: TGTGCCAGCAGCGTAGATCCCCTTGGTGGAGGGGGGGACTATGGCTACACCTTC
CDR3 protein: CASSVDPLGGGGDYGYTF

clone size: .
J gene: TRBJ1-1
D gene: TRBD1
V gene: TRBV30
CDR3 DNA: TGTGCCTGGAGGACCCGACAAGGGGGCGGGTGGACTGAAGCTTTCTTT
CDR3 protein: CAWRTRQGGGWTEAFF

clone size: .
J gene: TRBJ1-1
D gene: .
V gene: TRBV28
CDR3 DNA: TGTGCCAGCCGAGAGGGAGCTCTTGAAGCTTTCTTT
CDR3 protein: CASREGALEAFF

clone size: .
J gene: TRBJ2-7
D gene: TRBD2
V gene: TRBV28
CDR3 DNA: TGTGCCAGCAGGTCCCGGGGGGGCCTCTCCTACGAGCAGTACTTC
CDR3 protein: CASRSRGGLSYEQYF

clone size: .
J gene: TRBJ2-1
D gene: TRBD2
V gene: TRBV20-1
CDR3 DNA: TGCAGTGCTAGTAATCGAACGCTTGGACTAGCGGGAGGGTACAATGAGCAGTTCTTC
CDR3 protein: CSASNRTLGLAGGYNEQFF

clone size: .
J gene: TRBJ1-4
D gene: TRBD1
V gene: TRBV7-9
CDR3 DNA: TGTGCCAGCAGCCGACAGGGCACCGGTGAAAAACTGTTTTTT
CDR3 protein: CASSRQGTGEKLFF

clone size: .
J gene: TRBJ2-1
D gene: .
V gene: TRBV7-9
CDR3 DNA: TGTGCCAGCAGCTCGGGACTTAGAAATGAGCAGTTCTTC
CDR3 protein: CASSSGLRNEQFF

clone size: .
J gene: TRBJ1-2
D gene: TRBD1
V gene: TRBV7-3
CDR3 DNA: TGTGCCAGCAGCCCTAACGGGGGACAGGGGACTGGCTACACCTTC
CDR3 protein: CASSPNGGQGTGYTF

clone size: .
J gene: TRBJ2-4
D gene: TRBD1
V gene: TRBV5-4
CDR3 DNA: TGTGCCAGCAGCCCAGCCCAGGGGGCAAGACACATTCAGTACTTC
CDR3 protein: CASSPAQGARHIQYF

clone size: .
J gene: TRBJ1-2
D gene: TRBD1
V gene: TRBV20-1
CDR3 DNA: TGCAGTGCTAGTTCTGGACAGGGAGACTATGGCTACACCTTC
CDR3 protein: CSASSGQGDYGYTF

clone size: .
J gene: TRBJ2-1
D gene: TRBD2
V gene: TRBV29-1
CDR3 DNA: TGCAGCGTTTCTGGACTAGCGGGAGGGAGGTCCTACAATGAGCAGTTCTTC
CDR3 protein: CSVSGLAGGRSYNEQFF

clone size: .
J gene: TRBJ1-5
D gene: TRBD1
V gene: TRBV9
CDR3 DNA: TGTGCCAGCAGCGTGGGACAGGGGACTGATCAGCCCCAGCATTTT
CDR3 protein: CASSVGQGTDQPQHF

clone size: .
J gene: TRBJ1-1
D gene: TRBD1
V gene: TRBV9
CDR3 DNA: TGTGCCAGCAGCGTGGGCTGGGCAGGGGGCGGTGAAGCTTTCTTT
CDR3 protein: CASSVGWAGGGEAFF

clone size: .
J gene: TRBJ1-1
D gene: TRBD1
V gene: TRBV12-5
CDR3 DNA: TGTGCTAGTGGGGGACAGAAAGCTGAAGCTTTCTTT
CDR3 protein: CASGGQKAEAFF

clone size: .
J gene: TRBJ2-5
D gene: TRBD2
V gene: TRBV7-6
CDR3 DNA: TGTGCCAGCAGCTTAGTTCTAGCGGGAGTGGTACAAGAGACCCAGTACTTC
CDR3 protein: CASSLVLAGVVQETQYF

clone size: once
J gene: TRBJ1-4
D gene: .
V gene: TRBV2
CDR3 DNA: TGTGCCAGCACCTTCGGGGGATCGTCGATTAACGTTAATGAAAAACTGTTTTTT
CDR3 protein: CASTFGGSSINVNEKLFF

clone size: .
J gene: TRBJ2-1
D gene: TRBD2
V gene: TRBV4-2
CDR3 DNA: TGTGCCAGCAGCCCGACTAGCCTCGGTGAGCAGTTCTTC
CDR3 protein: CASSPTSLGEQFF

clone size: .
J gene: TRBJ1-2
D gene: .
V gene: TRBV11-2
CDR3 DNA: TGTGCCAGCAGCCGCAACGGTGGAGGGGACTATGGCTACACCTTC
CDR3 protein: CASSRNGGGDYGYTF

clone size: .
J gene: TRBJ2-7
D gene: TRBD1
V gene: TRBV28
CDR3 DNA: TGTGCCAGCAGGCAGACAGGGGAGATCTACGAGCAGTACTTC
CDR3 protein: CASRQTGEIYEQYF